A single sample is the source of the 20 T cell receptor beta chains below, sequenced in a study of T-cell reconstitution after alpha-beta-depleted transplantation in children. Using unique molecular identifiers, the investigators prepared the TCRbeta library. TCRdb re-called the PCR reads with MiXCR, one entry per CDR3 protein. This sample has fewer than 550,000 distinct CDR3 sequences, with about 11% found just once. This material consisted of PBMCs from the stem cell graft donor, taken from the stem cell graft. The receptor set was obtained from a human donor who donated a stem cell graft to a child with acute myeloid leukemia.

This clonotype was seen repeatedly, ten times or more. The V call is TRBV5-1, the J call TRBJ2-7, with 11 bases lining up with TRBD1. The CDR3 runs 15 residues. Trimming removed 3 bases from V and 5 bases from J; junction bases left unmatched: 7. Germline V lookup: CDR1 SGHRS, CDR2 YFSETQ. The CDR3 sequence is CASSSYRDRGNEQYF. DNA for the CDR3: TGCGCCAGCAGCTCTTACCGGGACAGGGGGAACGAGCAGTACTTC.

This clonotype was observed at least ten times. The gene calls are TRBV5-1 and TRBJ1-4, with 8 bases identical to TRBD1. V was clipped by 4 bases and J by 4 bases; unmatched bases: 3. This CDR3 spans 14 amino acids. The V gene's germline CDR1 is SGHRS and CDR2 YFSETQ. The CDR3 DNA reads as TGCGCCAGCAGCCGGACAGGGAATAATGAAAAACTGTTTTTT. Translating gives CASSRTGNNEKLFF.

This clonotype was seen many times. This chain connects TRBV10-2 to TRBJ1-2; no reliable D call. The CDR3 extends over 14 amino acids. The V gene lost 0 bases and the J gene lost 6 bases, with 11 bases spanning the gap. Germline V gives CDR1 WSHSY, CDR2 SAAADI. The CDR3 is CASSESRTSHGYTF. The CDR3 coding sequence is TGCGCCAGCAGTGAGTCCCGGACTAGCCATGGCTACACCTTC.

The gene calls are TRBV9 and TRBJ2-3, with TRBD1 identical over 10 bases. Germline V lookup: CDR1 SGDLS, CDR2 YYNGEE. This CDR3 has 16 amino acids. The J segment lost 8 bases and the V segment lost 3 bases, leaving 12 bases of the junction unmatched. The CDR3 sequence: CASSERGDRGASTQYF. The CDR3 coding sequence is TGTGCCAGCAGCGAGAGGGGGGACAGGGGAGCAAGTACGCAGTATTTT.

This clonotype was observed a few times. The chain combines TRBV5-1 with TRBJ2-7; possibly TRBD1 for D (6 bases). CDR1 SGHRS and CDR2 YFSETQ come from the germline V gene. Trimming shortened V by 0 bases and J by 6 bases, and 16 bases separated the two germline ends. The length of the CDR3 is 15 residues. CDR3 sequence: CASSLEQGARCEQYV. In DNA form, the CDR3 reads TGCGCCAGCAGCTTGGAACAGGGAGCCCGCTGCGAGCAGTACGTC.

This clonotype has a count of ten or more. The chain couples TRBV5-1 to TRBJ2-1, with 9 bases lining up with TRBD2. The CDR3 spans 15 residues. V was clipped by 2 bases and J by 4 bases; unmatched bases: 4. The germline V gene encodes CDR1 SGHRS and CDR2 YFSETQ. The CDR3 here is CASSFESGGYNEQFF. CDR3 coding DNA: TGCGCCAGCAGCTTCGAAAGCGGGGGGTACAATGAGCAGTTCTTC.

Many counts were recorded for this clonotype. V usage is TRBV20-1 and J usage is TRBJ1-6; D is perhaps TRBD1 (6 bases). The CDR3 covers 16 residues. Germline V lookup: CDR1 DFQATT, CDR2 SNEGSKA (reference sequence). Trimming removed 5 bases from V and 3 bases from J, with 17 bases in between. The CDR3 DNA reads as TGCAGTGCTCCGGGGCCCAGGGGACGCTATAATTCACCCCTCCACTTT. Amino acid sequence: CSAPGPRGRYNSPLHF.

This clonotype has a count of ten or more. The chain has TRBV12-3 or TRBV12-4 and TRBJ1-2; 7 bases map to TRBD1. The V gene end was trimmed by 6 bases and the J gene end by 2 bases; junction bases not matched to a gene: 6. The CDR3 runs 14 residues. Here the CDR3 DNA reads TGTGCCAGCAGCCCCCAGGGGGGGAACTATGGCTACACCTTC. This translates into CASSPQGGNYGYTF.

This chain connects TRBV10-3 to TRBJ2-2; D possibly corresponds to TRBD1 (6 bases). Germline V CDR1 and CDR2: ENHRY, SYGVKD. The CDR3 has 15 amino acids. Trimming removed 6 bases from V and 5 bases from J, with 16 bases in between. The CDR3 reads CAIRDGTSGTGELFF. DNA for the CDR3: TGTGCCATCAGAGATGGGACAAGCGGAACCGGGGAGCTGTTTTTT.

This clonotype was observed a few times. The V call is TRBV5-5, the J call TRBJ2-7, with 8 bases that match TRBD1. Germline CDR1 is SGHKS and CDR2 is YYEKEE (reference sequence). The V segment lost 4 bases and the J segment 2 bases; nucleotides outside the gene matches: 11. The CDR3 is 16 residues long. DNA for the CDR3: TGTGCCAGCAGCCAAGTCCCCGGACAGGGAACCTACGAGCAGTACTTC. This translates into CASSQVPGQGTYEQYF.

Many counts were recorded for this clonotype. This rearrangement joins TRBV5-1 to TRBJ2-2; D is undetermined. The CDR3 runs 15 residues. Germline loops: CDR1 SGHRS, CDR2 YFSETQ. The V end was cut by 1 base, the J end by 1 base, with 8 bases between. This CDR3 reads CASSLRAGNTGELFF. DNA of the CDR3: TGCGCCAGCAGCTTGCGGGCAGGGAACACCGGGGAGCTGTTTTTT. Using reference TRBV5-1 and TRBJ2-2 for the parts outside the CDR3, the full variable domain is KAGVTQTPRYLIKTRGQQVTLSCSPISGHRSVSWYQQTPGQGLQFLFEYFSETQRNKGNFPGRFSGRQFSNSRSEMNVSTLELGDSALYLCASSLRAGNTGELFFGEGSRLTVL.

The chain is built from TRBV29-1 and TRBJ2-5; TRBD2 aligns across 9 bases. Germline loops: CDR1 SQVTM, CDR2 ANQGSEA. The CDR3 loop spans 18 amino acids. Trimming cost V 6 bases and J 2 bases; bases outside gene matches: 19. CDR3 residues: CSVPLGGSLAGPQETQYF. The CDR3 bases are TGCAGCGTCCCCTTAGGTGGGTCGCTAGCGGGGCCACAAGAGACCCAGTACTTC.

The CDR3 reads CASGPRRGSTDTQYF. For the CDR3, the DNA is TGTGCCAGCGGGCCAAGGCGGGGGAGCACAGATACGCAGTATTTT. The rearrangement uses TRBV7-2 and TRBJ2-3; 7 nucleotides line up with TRBD2. J lost 0 bases, V lost 8 bases, and 8 bases had no gene match. Germline lookup yields CDR1 SGHTA and CDR2 FQGNSA. This CDR3 has 15 residues.

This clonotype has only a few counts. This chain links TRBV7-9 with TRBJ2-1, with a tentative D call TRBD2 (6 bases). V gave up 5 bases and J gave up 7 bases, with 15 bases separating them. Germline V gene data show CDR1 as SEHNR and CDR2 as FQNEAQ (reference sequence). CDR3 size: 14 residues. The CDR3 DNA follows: TGTGCCAGCAGCAACCCCCGGGAGCTTAATGAGCAGTTCTTC. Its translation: CASSNPRELNEQFF.

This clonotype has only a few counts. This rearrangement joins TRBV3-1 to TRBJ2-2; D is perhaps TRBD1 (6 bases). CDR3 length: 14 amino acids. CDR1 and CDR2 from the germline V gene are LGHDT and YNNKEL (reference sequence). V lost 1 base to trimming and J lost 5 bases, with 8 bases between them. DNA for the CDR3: TGTGCCAGCAGCCAAGCAGGGGCTACCGGGGAGCTGTTTTTT. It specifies CASSQAGATGELFF.

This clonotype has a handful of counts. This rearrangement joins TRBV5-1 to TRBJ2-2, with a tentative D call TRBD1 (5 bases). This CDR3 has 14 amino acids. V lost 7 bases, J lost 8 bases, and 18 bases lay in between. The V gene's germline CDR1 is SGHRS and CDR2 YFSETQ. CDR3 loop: CASGSGQNSGELFF. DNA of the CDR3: TGCGCCAGCGGGTCAGGGCAGAATTCAGGGGAGCTGTTTTTT. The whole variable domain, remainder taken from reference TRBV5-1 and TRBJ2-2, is KAGVTQTPRYLIKTRGQQVTLSCSPISGHRSVSWYQQTPGQGLQFLFEYFSETQRNKGNFPGRFSGRQFSNSRSEMNVSTLELGDSALYLCASGSGQNSGELFFGEGSRLTVL.

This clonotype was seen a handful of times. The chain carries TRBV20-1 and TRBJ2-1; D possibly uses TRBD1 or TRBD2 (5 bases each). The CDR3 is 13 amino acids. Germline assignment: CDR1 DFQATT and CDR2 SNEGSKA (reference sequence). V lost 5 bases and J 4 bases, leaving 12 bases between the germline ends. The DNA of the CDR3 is TGCAGTGCTCGGGACCAAGAGTACAATGAGCAGTTCTTC. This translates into CSARDQEYNEQFF.

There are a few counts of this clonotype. CDR3 residues: CATGGQVYEQYF. DNA of the CDR3: TGTGCCACCGGGGGACAGGTCTACGAGCAGTACTTC. The chain recombines TRBV10-3 with TRBJ2-7; 8 bases match TRBD1. In germline, CDR1 is ENHRY, CDR2 SYGVKD. The ends lost 10 bases at V and 3 bases at J; junction bases unmatched: 5. This CDR3 comprises 12 residues.

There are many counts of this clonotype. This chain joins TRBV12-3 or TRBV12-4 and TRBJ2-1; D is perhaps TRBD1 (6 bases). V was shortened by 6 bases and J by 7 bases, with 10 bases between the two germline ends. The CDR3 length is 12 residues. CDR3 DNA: TGTGCCAGCAGCCCGGACAGAAATGAGCAGTTCTTC. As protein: CASSPDRNEQFF.

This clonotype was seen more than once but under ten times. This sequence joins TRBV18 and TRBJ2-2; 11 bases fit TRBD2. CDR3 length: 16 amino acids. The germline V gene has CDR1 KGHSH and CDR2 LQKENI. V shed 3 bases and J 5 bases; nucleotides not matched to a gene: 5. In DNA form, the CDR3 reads TGTGCCAGCTCACCCCTAGCGGGAGGTGAGACCGGGGAGCTGTTTTTT. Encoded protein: CASSPLAGGETGELFF.